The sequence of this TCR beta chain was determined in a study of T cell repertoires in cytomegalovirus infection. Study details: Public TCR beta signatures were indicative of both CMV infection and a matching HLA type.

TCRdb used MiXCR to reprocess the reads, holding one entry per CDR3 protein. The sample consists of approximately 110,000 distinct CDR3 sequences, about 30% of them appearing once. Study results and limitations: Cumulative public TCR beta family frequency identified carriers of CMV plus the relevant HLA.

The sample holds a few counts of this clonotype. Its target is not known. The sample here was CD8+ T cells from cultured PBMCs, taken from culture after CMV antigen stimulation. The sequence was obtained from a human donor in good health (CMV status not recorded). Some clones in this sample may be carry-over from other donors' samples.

The DNA for the CDR3 is TGCGCCAGCAGCTGGCCCTCCGGGACTACGAACAATGAGCAGTTCTTC. Translating it yields CASSWPSGTTNNEQFF. This chain connects TRBV5-1 to TRBJ2-1, with 7 bases aligning to TRBD2. The germline CDR1 and CDR2 sequences are SGHRS and YFSETQ. This CDR3 region has 16 residues. Trimming at V came to 3 bases and at J to 5 bases, leaving 11 bases not matched to a gene.